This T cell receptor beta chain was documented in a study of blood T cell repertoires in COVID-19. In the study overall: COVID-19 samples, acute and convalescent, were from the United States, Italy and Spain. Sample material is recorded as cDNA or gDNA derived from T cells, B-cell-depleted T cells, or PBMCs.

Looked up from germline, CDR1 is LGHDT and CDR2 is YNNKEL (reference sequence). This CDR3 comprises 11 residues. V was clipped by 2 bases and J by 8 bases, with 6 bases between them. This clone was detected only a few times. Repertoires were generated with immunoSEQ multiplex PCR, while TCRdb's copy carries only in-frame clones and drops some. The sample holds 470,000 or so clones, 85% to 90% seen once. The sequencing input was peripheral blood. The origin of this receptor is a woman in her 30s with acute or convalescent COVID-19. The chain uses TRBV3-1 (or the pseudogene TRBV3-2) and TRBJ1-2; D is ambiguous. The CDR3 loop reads CASSQSRGYTF. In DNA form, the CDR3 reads TGTGCCAGCAGCCAATCTAGAGGCTACACCTTC.